This T cell receptor beta chain was recovered during a study of shared clonotypes between healthy human individuals. Only in-frame clones appear in the TCRdb table, and some are missing; sequencing was by immunoSEQ multiplex PCR. The top ten clones hold about 0.13% of a sample with roughly 2.6 million clones, around 94% of them seen once. V was clipped by 0 bases and J by 1 base, with 10 bases between them. CDR1 is LGHNA and CDR2 is YSLEER in the germline V gene. The CDR3 is 16 amino acids. V is TRBV4-3 and J is TRBJ1-3; D gene ambiguous. Sequenced material: naive CD4+ T cells sorted from blood. Subset here: CD45RA+ positively selected. The receptor was derived from a man aged 18 to 30 in good health. In nucleotides, the CDR3 is TGCGCCAGCAGCCAAGATGTGGGGTTGTCTGGAAACACCATATATTTT. This encodes CASSQDVGLSGNTIYF.